These 24 T cell receptor beta chains were all obtained from the same sample, sequenced in a study of regulatory T cells in long-lasting Graves disease. Sample time point: persistent/refractory GD, antithyroid drugs over 5 years with positive TRAb. Scientists built the TCR library using RNA that was extracted from PBMCs. Arm-PCR of CDR3 regions with iRepertoire HTBI primers generated TCR beta libraries. TCRdb reprocessed the multiplex PCR reads via MiXCR and lists one record per CDR3 protein. Found here are about 470,000 distinct CDR3 sequences, more than 20% of them singletons; the top ten hold roughly 8%. The sample consisted of peripheral blood mononuclear cells (PBMCs), taken when the disease was refractory, from a patient treated with antithyroid drugs. These receptors came from a female donor with Graves disease.

The table lists this clonotype with many counts. The rearrangement uses TRBV6-2 or TRBV6-3 and TRBJ1-5, with 7 nucleotides matching TRBD1. The germline V gene has CDR1 MNHEY and CDR2 SVGEGT. The junction had 7 bases not matched to a gene; V was cut back by 2 bases and J by 9 bases. The CDR3 is made up of 14 amino acids. The CDR3 coding sequence is TGTGCCAGCAGTTACGACAGGGCTACTCTGCCCCAGCATTTT. Its protein is CASSYDRATLPQHF.

This sequence joins TRBV5-1 and TRBJ2-1; 10 bases match TRBD2. After removal of 2 bases from V and 7 bases from J, the junction contained 6 bases not matched to a gene. CDR1 and CDR2 (germline): SGHRS, YFSETQ. This CDR3 contains 15 residues. In DNA, the CDR3 is TGCGCCAGCAGCTTTTGGCTAGCGGGAGTGAATGAGCAGTTCTTC. This sequence encodes CASSFWLAGVNEQFF.

This clonotype was detected ten times or more. The chain has TRBV10-3 and TRBJ1-2; the D gene is possibly TRBD1 (6 bases). Germline V lookup: CDR1 ENHRY, CDR2 SYGVKD. This CDR3 spans 17 amino acids. The germline V and J ends were trimmed by 3 bases and 7 bases, with 24 bases remaining between them. The DNA of the CDR3 is TGTGCCATCAGTGATTCGCTGACGGGACAACCCGAAGGTGGCTACACCTTC. It translates to CAISDSLTGQPEGGYTF.

This clonotype was counted between two and nine times. V is TRBV6-1 and J is TRBJ2-7, with 7 bases lining up with TRBD1. This CDR3 is 15 amino acids long. The V and J ends lost 2 bases and 3 bases, in that order; junction bases with no gene match: 7. The germline gives CDR1 MNHNS, CDR2 SASEGT. As DNA, the CDR3 is TGTGCCAGCAGTGAAATGGGACAGCCCAACTACGAGCAGTACTTC. It codes for CASSEMGQPNYEQYF.

This clonotype was detected only a few times. The chain uses TRBV7-3 and TRBJ2-2, with unresolved D. V was shortened by 2 bases and J by 4 bases, with 11 bases between the two germline ends. This CDR3 region has 15 residues. Germline assignment: CDR1 SGHTA and CDR2 FQGTGA. CDR3 region: CASSLGSGRTGELFF. As DNA, the CDR3 is TGTGCCAGCAGCTTAGGGTCAGGCCGCACCGGGGAGCTGTTTTTT.

This clonotype was observed a few times. The chain employs TRBV7-8 and TRBJ2-7; D possibly corresponds to TRBD1 (5 bases). The CDR3 sequence is 14 residues long. Per germline, CDR1 SGHVS and CDR2 FQNEAQ. V was pared by 5 bases and J by 2 bases, with 13 bases between. This CDR3 is CASSNRTRPYEQYF. CDR3 in DNA: TGTGCCAGCAGCAATCGGACACGACCCTACGAGCAGTACTTC.

The chain links TRBV15 to TRBJ2-7, with TRBD2 as a possible D gene (6 bases). The V end lost 5 bases, the J end lost 4 bases, and 12 bases lay between the germline ends. CDR1 LNHNV and CDR2 YYDKDF come from the germline V gene (reference sequence). The CDR3 runs to 13 residues. The CDR3 spells CATSWGVPYEQYF. CDR3 sequence (DNA): TGTGCCACCAGCTGGGGGGTCCCGTACGAGCAGTACTTC.

This clonotype was observed a few times. The J gene is TRBJ2-5, the V gene TRBV27; D unclear. V lost 4 bases and J lost 3, with 9 bases in between. Germline V gene data show CDR1 as MNHEY and CDR2 as SMNVEV (reference sequence). This CDR3 comprises 13 residues. This CDR3 reads CASSSDRKETQYF. CDR3 DNA: TGTGCCAGCAGTTCGGACCGAAAAGAGACCCAGTACTTC.

This chain links TRBV27 with TRBJ2-3, with 7 nucleotides matching TRBD2. V dropped 6 bases and J dropped 6; count of bases not matched to a gene: 6. CDR1 MNHEY and CDR2 SMNVEV come from the germline V gene (reference sequence). The CDR3 has 13 residues. The CDR3 DNA reads TGTGCCAGCAGGGGGACTACGTCGGATACGCAGTATTTT. Encoded protein: CASRGTTSDTQYF.

In this sample, this clonotype turned up a few times. The chain uses TRBV10-2 and TRBJ1-1; tentative D call: TRBD1 (6 bases). The V gene's germline CDR1 is WSHSY and CDR2 SAAADI. The CDR3 is 15 residues long. Trimming cost V 4 bases and J 5 bases, with 17 bases left between them. CDR3 DNA sequence: TGCGCCAGCAGTGCTTTTACAGGGAGGTCGACTGAAGCTTTCTTT. Translated, it gives CASSAFTGRSTEAFF.

V usage is TRBV6-2 or TRBV6-3 and J usage is TRBJ2-1, with TRBD2 matching over 9 bases. Per the germline V gene, CDR1 is MNHEY and CDR2 is SVGEGT. J gave up 4 bases and V 0 bases, and 4 bases lay outside the gene matches. CDR3 length: 16 amino acids. Here the CDR3 reads CASSYSTSGSYNEQFF. As DNA, the CDR3 is TGTGCCAGCAGTTACTCCACTAGCGGGTCTTACAATGAGCAGTTCTTC.

The V and J genes are TRBV6-2 or TRBV6-3 and TRBJ1-5, with 8 bases that match TRBD1. The germline V gene has CDR1 MNHEY and CDR2 SVGEGT. This CDR3 has 15 residues. J lost 0 bases, V lost 5 bases, and 3 bases had no gene match. The CDR3 reads CASSPTGDSNQPQHF. Written as DNA, the CDR3 is TGTGCCAGCAGTCCGACAGGGGATAGCAATCAGCCCCAGCATTTT.

On this clonotype: A single base separates this from a much larger clone, so it may be a read error. The CDR3 carries no conserved terminal phenylalanine or tryptophan, so it likely arises from a read error. In DNA, the CDR3 is TGTGCCAGCAGTTACATGAAACGGAGGGGGAACTATGGCTACACCCTC. Translating gives CASSYMKRRGNYGYTL. The rearrangement links TRBV6-2 or TRBV6-3 to TRBJ1-2; D is possibly TRBD1 (6 bases). The CDR3 covers 16 residues. The ends were cut back, 2 bases at V and 2 bases at J, with 15 bases in the middle. Per germline, CDR1 MNHEY and CDR2 SVGEGT.

In its sample, this clonotype was seen a few times. This chain connects TRBV7-3 to TRBJ1-2, with D perhaps TRBD1 (5 bases). This CDR3 spans 15 amino acids. Looked up from germline, CDR1 is SGHTA and CDR2 is FQGTGA. The V gene lost 5 bases and the J gene lost 4 bases, with 17 bases spanning the gap. The CDR3 DNA reads TGTGCCAGCAGCCCGGTGGGGGGTCAGGGCTATGGCTACACCTTC. Amino acid sequence: CASSPVGGQGYGYTF.

The chain joins TRBV28 to TRBJ2-3, with TRBD2 identical over 13 bases. V lost 7 bases and J lost 6; bases outside the gene matches: 13. The germline V gene has CDR1 MDHEN and CDR2 SYDVKM. The CDR3 consists of 17 residues. The CDR3 sequence is CASTGQRTSGRLDTQYF. The CDR3 DNA reads TGTGCCAGCACGGGACAGAGGACTAGCGGGAGATTGGATACGCAGTATTTT.

This chain connects TRBV5-1 to TRBJ2-7; the D gene could be TRBD1 or TRBD2 (5 bases each). V lost 0 bases to trimming and J lost 2 bases, with 9 bases between them. Germline V gene sequence: CDR1 SGHRS, CDR2 YFSETQ. This CDR3 has 14 residues. This chain's CDR3 is CASSLVGETYEQYF. In DNA, the CDR3 is TGCGCCAGCAGCTTGGTGGGGGAAACCTACGAGCAGTACTTC. Full variable domain (remainder filled in from reference TRBV5-1 and TRBJ2-7): KAGVTQTPRYLIKTRGQQVTLSCSPISGHRSVSWYQQTPGQGLQFLFEYFSETQRNKGNFPGRFSGRQFSNSRSEMNVSTLELGDSALYLCASSLVGETYEQYFGPGTRLTVT.

This chain joins TRBV5-6 and TRBJ1-1, with 8 bases identical to TRBD1. CDR3 length: 16 residues. V dropped 3 bases and J dropped 1; count of bases not matched to a gene: 8. From germline, CDR1 is SGHDT and CDR2 YYEEEE. This chain's CDR3 is CASSWRGDRRNTEAFF. In nucleotides, the CDR3 is TGTGCCAGCAGCTGGAGGGGGGACAGGAGGAACACTGAAGCTTTCTTT. Full variable domain (outside the CDR3, taken from reference TRBV5-6 and TRBJ1-1): DAGVTQSPTHLIKTRGQQVTLRCSPKSGHDTVSWYQQALGQGPQFIFQYYEEEERQRGNFPDRFSGHQFPNYSSELNVNALLLGDSALYLCASSWRGDRRNTEAFFGQGTRLTVV.

This clonotype was seen at least ten times. The chain recombines TRBV12-3 or TRBV12-4 with TRBJ1-6; D gene uncertain. The CDR3 runs to 14 residues. Trimming removed 5 bases from V and 5 bases from J, with 10 bases in between. CDR3 in amino acids: CASSLHADNSPLHF. DNA for the CDR3: TGTGCCAGCAGTCTACACGCGGATAATTCACCCCTCCACTTT.

In this sample, this clonotype turned up a few times. The rearrangement uses TRBV20-1 and TRBJ2-7; 11 nucleotides match TRBD2. CDR1 and CDR2 (germline): DFQATT, SNEGSKA (reference sequence). CDR3 size: 14 residues. Losses at the gene ends were 4 bases for V and 0 bases for J; bases not matched to a gene: 2. The CDR3 loop reads CSAKGLAASYEQYF. CDR3 sequence (DNA): TGCAGTGCTAAGGGACTAGCGGCCTCCTACGAGCAGTACTTC.

Notes on this clonotype: At one boundary the junction diverges from the germline segment, which might be a read error. The gene calls are TRBV20-1 and TRBJ2-4; D possibly corresponds to TRBD2 (6 bases). Per the germline V gene, CDR1 is DFQATT and CDR2 is SNEGSKA (reference sequence). The CDR3 is made up of 14 amino acids. The CDR3 region has the DNA TGCAGTGCTGCGGGGAGTTCGGGCAAAAACAGTCAGTACTTC. This codes for CSAAGSSGKNSQYF.

This clonotype has at least ten counts. V and J are TRBV11-2 and TRBJ2-7; possibly TRBD2 for D (5 bases). Trimming pared 3 bases from V and 2 bases from J, leaving 11 bases between. The CDR3 extends over 14 amino acids. The V gene's germline CDR1 is SGHAT and CDR2 FQNNGV. CDR3 nucleotides: TGTGCCAGCAGCTTGCAGAGGGTAGCCTACGAGCAGTACTTC. It yields the protein CASSLQRVAYEQYF.

V is TRBV20-1 and J is TRBJ2-7; TRBD1 aligns across 10 bases. The length of the CDR3 is 14 residues. Germline CDR1 reads DFQATT; CDR2 reads SNEGSKA (reference sequence). Losses at the gene ends were 6 bases for V and 1 base for J; bases not matched to a gene: 6. CDR3 in amino acids: CSASDRGGSYEQYF. The CDR3 nucleotides read TGCAGTGCATCGGACAGGGGGGGTTCCTACGAGCAGTACTTC.

This clonotype occurred many times. CDR3 DNA sequence: TGTGCCAGCAGTTTAGAGAGTAGCTCCTACGAGCAGTACTTC. The encoded protein is CASSLESSSYEQYF. V and J are TRBV28 and TRBJ2-7; no firm D call. The CDR3 runs 14 residues. The ends were cut back, 2 bases at V and 0 bases at J, with 8 bases in the middle. Germline V gene sequence: CDR1 MDHEN, CDR2 SYDVKM.

The chain is built from TRBV6-2 or TRBV6-3 and TRBJ2-7; no clear D gene. This CDR3 is 14 amino acids long. V was shortened by 5 bases and J by 2 bases, with 13 bases between the two germline ends. Germline-derived CDR1 and CDR2 are MNHEY and SVGEGT. The CDR3 DNA reads TGTGCCAGCAGTGAGTTCGGGCCCACCTACGAGCAGTACTTC. Translation gives CASSEFGPTYEQYF.